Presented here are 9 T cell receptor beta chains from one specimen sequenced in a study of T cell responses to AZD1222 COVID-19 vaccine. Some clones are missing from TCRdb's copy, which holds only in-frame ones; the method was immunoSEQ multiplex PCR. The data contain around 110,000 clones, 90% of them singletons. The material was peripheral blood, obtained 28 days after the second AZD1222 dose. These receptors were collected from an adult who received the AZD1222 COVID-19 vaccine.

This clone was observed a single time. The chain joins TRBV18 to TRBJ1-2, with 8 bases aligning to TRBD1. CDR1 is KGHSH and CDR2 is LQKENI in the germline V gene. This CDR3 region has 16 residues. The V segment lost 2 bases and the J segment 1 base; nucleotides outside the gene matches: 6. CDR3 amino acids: CASSPSPGGSNYGYTF. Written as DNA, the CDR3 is TGTGCCAGCTCACCAAGCCCAGGGGGCAGTAACTATGGCTACACCTTC. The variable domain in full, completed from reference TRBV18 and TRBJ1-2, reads NAGVMQNPRHLVRRRGQEARLRCSPMKGHSHVYWYRQLPEEGLKFMVYLQKENIIDESGMPKERFSAEFPKEGPSILRIQQVVRGDSAAYFCASSPSPGGSNYGYTFGSGTRLTVV.

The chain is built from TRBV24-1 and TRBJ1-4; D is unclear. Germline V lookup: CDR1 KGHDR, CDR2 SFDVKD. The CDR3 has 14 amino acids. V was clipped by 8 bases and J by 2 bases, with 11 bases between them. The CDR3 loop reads CATKRNPTNEKLFF. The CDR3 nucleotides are TGTGCCACCAAAAGGAATCCGACTAATGAAAAACTGTTTTTT.

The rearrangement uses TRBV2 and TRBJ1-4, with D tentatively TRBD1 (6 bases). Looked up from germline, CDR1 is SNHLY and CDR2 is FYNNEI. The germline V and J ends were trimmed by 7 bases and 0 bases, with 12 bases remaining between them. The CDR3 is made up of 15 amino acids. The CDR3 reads CASNRGRATNEKLFF. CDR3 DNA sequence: TGTGCCAGCAACCGGGGGCGCGCAACTAATGAAAAACTGTTTTTT.

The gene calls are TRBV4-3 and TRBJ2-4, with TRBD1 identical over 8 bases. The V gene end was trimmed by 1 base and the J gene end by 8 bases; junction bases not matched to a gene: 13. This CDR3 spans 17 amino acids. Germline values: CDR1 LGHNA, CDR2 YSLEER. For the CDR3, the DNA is TGCGCCAGCAGCCAAGTGTCTTCCGGGACAGGAGCACACATTCAGTACTTC. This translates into CASSQVSSGTGAHIQYF.

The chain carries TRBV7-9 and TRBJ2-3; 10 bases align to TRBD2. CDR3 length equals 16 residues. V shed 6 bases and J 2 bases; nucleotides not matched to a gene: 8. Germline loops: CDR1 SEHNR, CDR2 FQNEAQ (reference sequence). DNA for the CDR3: TGTGCCAGCAGACCACCGGGACTAGCGTTCACAGATACGCAGTATTTT. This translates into CASRPPGLAFTDTQYF.

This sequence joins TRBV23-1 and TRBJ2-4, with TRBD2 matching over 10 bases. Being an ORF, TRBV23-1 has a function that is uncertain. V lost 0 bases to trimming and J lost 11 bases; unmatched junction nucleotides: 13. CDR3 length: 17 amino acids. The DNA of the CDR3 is TGCGCCAGCAGTCAATCACTCCCTAGCGGGGGAGCTCGGCTTCAGTACTTC. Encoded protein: CASSQSLPSGGARLQYF.

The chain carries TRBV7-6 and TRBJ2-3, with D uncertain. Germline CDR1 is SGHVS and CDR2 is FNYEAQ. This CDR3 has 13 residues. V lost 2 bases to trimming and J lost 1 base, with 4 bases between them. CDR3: CASSLTGTDTQYF. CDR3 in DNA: TGTGCCAGCAGCTTAACTGGCACAGATACGCAGTATTTT. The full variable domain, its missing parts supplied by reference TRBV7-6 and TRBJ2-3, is GAGVSQSPRYKVTKRGQDVALRCDPISGHVSLYWYRQALGQGPEFLTYFNYEAQQDKSGLPNDRFSAERPEGSISTLTIQRTEQRDSAMYRCASSLTGTDTQYFGPGTRLTVL.

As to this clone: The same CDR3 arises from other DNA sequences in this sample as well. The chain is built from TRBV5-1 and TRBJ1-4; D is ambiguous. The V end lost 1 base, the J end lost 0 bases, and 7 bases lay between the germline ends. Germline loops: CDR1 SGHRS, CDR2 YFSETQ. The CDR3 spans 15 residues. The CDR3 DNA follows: TGCGCCAGCAGCTTGCGCACTGCAACTAATGAAAAACTGTTTTTT. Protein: CASSLRTATNEKLFF.

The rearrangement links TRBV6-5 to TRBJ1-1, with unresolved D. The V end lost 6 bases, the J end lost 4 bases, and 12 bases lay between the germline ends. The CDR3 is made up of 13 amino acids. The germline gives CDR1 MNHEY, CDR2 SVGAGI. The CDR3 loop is CASRVGEGTEAFF. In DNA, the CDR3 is TGTGCCAGCAGAGTCGGGGAAGGCACTGAAGCTTTCTTT.